The subject of this entry is one T cell receptor beta chain. The target antigen is unknown. This entry comes from a study of OX40 agonist ivuxolimab in advanced cancers. For the study at large: Three patients had partial responses: one hepatocellular carcinoma, two cutaneous melanoma.

Method: immunoSEQ multiplex PCR; TCRdb's copy keeps in-frame clones and lacks some. The profile shows roughly 50,000 clones, 75% to 90% of them singletons. Germline trimming cut 11 bases from V and 7 bases from J; bases unmatched to any gene: 10. Germline V CDR1 and CDR2: MDHEN, SYDVKM. The CDR3 sequence is 12 residues long. Whole-study results and caveats: Dose levels from 0.1 to 3.0 mg/kg saw CD4+ and CD8+ blood T cells expand clonally by week 6.

The sequencing here drew on CD4+ or CD8+ T cells sorted from blood, taken in a trial of the OX40 agonist ivuxolimab. The chain has TRBV28 and TRBJ1-2; TRBD1 matches 7 bases. This sequence was found in an adult with an advanced solid tumor such as melanoma, head and neck, liver or kidney cancer. The CDR3 bases are TGTGCCGCGCAGGGGGGGTCCGGTGGCTACACCTTC. Its protein is CAAQGGSGGYTF.